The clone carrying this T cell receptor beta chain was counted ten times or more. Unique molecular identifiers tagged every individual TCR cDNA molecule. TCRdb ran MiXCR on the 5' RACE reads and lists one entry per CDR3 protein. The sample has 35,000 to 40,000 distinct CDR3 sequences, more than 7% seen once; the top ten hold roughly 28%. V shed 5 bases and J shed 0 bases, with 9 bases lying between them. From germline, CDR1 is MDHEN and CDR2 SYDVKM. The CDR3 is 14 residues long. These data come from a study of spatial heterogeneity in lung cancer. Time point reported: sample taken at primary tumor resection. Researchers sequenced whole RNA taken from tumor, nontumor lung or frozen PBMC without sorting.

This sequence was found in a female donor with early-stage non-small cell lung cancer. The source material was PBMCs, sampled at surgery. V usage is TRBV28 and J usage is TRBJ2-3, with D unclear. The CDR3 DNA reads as TGTGCCAGCAGTCCTCCCCCTAGCACAGATACGCAGTATTTT. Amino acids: CASSPPPSTDTQYF.